This is a list of T cell receptor beta chains from one sample in a study of T-cell reconstitution after alpha-beta-depleted transplantation in children. TCRdb re-called the PCR reads with MiXCR, one entry per CDR3 protein. The sample consists of hundreds of thousands of distinct CDR3 sequences, 10% to 15% of them appearing once. Sequenced here: PBMCs, mostly from graft donor cells, sampled 360 days after TCRalphabeta/CD19-depleted stem cell transplant. Receptor source: a male patient between 5 and 17 years old who had a stem cell transplant for acute myeloid leukemia, so the T cells may come from the graft donor. Each CDR3 is given with its conserved first and last residue. Each record gives: J gene, CDR3 length, V gene, clone size, D gene, CDR3 protein, CDR3 DNA. D genes are given only for firm matches. Size tells how often a clone was seen (once, few, many) or the class of an expanded clone, and some rows leave it out.

TRBJ2-2 15 TRBV18 many TRBD1 CASSRETGATGELFF TGTGCCAGCTCACGTGAGACAGGGGCCACCGGGGAGCTGTTTTTT
TRBJ2-7 16 TRBV13 few TRBD1 CASSPDRDRVMNEQYF TGTGCCAGCAGCCCTGACCGGGACAGGGTGATGAACGAGCAGTACTTC
TRBJ2-7 11 TRBV30 few . CAWSESNEQYF TGTGCCTGGAGTGAATCCAACGAGCAGTACTTC
TRBJ1-6 14 TRBV6-1 few . CASSNHRYNSPLHF TGTGCCAGCAGTAATCATCGATATAATTCACCCCTCCACTTT
TRBJ1-1 13 TRBV29-1 few TRBD1 CSVAMTGTTEAFF TGCAGCGTTGCGATGACAGGGACCACTGAAGCTTTCTTT
TRBJ2-2 16 TRBV12-3/TRBV12-4 many TRBD2 CASSLGLAGRTGELFF TGTGCCAGCAGTTTGGGACTAGCGGGACGGACCGGGGAGCTGTTTTTT
TRBJ2-1 12 TRBV25-1 . TRBD2 CASSGGTRREFF TGTGCCAGCAGTGGGGGGACTAGGCGGGAGTTCTTC
TRBJ2-7 13 TRBV20-1 few TRBD2 CSAPGGGPREQYF TGCAGTGCTCCCGGGGGAGGGCCTCGTGAGCAGTACTTC
TRBJ2-7 12 TRBV29-1 few . CSVEALLGEQYF TGCAGCGTTGAAGCCCTGCTAGGTGAGCAGTACTTC
TRBJ2-1 17 TRBV20-1 few TRBD2 CSARPGLAGERYNEQFF TGCAGTGCTAGACCTGGACTAGCGGGAGAGAGGTACAATGAGCAGTTCTTC
TRBJ2-7 16 TRBV7-9 . TRBD2 CASSPRVAGEPYEQYF TGTGCCAGCAGCCCTCGGGTAGCGGGAGAACCCTACGAGCAGTACTTC
TRBJ2-2 13 TRBV12-3/TRBV12-4 . . CASRPRLSGELFF TGTGCCAGCAGGCCCCGACTTAGCGGGGAGCTGTTTTTT
TRBJ2-3 16 TRBV24-1 . . CATSDSSWGPTDTQYF TGTGCCACCAGTGATTCTTCTTGGGGGCCCACAGATACGCAGTATTTT
TRBJ2-3 13 TRBV20-1 many . CSEDKAHTDTQYF TGCAGTGAGGACAAGGCTCACACAGATACGCAGTATTTT
TRBJ2-3 16 TRBV6-2/TRBV6-3 few . CASSYSPAGFTDTQYF TGTGCCAGCAGTTACTCCCCGGCGGGATTCACAGATACGCAGTATTTT
TRBJ1-1 15 TRBV28 . TRBD1 CASSSLRRGRTEAFF TGTGCCAGCAGTTCTTTGCGCAGGGGGCGAACTGAAGCTTTCTTT
TRBJ2-7 17 TRBV28 . TRBD2 CASSSLSGLAGVYEQYF TGTGCCAGCAGTTCATTATCCGGACTAGCGGGAGTCTACGAGCAGTACTTC
TRBJ2-1 16 TRBV7-2 . TRBD2 CASLLTSGRVYNEQFF TGTGCCAGCCTTTTGACTAGCGGGAGGGTGTACAATGAGCAGTTCTTC
TRBJ2-3 17 TRBV11-2 few . CASSLDPTRPSTDTQYF TGTGCCAGCAGCTTAGACCCTACTAGACCCAGCACAGATACGCAGTATTTT
TRBJ2-5 14 TRBV28 many TRBD1 CASIQGTMRETQYF TGTGCCAGCATACAGGGGACGATGAGAGAGACCCAGTACTTC
TRBJ1-1 13 TRBV20-1 . . CSAREGRESEAFF TGCAGTGCTAGAGAGGGACGAGAAAGTGAAGCTTTCTTT
TRBJ2-5 12 TRBV29-1 many TRBD2 CSVTGRWGTQYF TGCAGCGTGACCGGGAGGTGGGGGACCCAGTACTTC
TRBJ2-7 17 TRBV7-2 many TRBD2 CASSLGGMSGREYEQYF TGTGCCAGCAGCTTAGGCGGCATGAGCGGGAGGGAGTACGAGCAGTACTTC
TRBJ2-7 14 TRBV5-1 few . CASLPEEGVNEQYF TGCGCCAGCCTCCCCGAGGAGGGGGTCAACGAGCAGTACTTC
TRBJ1-4 15 TRBV6-1 many . CASSPRSFKQEKLFF TGTGCCAGCAGTCCGCGATCTTTTAAACAGGAAAAACTGTTTTTT
TRBJ2-5 16 TRBV11-2 many TRBD2 CASSLGTSALLETQYF TGTGCCAGCAGCCTTGGGACTAGCGCCTTATTAGAGACCCAGTACTTC
TRBJ1-4 15 TRBV5-1 few TRBD1 CASSGSGQGGEKLFF TGCGCCAGCAGCGGATCAGGACAGGGTGGTGAAAAACTGTTTTTT
TRBJ1-5 16 TRBV6-1 . TRBD1 CASSRQGADPNQPQHF TGTGCCAGCAGTCGACAGGGGGCCGACCCCAATCAGCCCCAGCATTTT
TRBJ2-7 14 TRBV6-2/TRBV6-3 . . CASRVDRPTYEQYF TGTGCCAGCAGAGTCGACAGACCCACCTACGAGCAGTACTTC
TRBJ2-1 21 TRBV10-3 many TRBD2 CAISEWGFQTSGTSSYNEQFF TGTGCCATCAGTGAGTGGGGGTTTCAGACTAGCGGGACAAGCTCCTACAATGAGCAGTTCTTC
TRBJ1-3 13 TRBV13 few TRBD1 CASSGTAGNTIYF TGTGCCAGCTCGGGGACAGCTGGAAACACCATATATTTT
TRBJ2-4 17 TRBV18 . TRBD2 CASSPWGGMIRKNIQYF TGTGCCAGCTCACCATGGGGGGGGATGATTCGCAAAAACATTCAGTACTTC
TRBJ2-3 15 TRBV28 few . CASSLGVLATDTQYF TGTGCCAGCAGTTTAGGAGTCCTAGCCACAGATACGCAGTATTTT
TRBJ2-7 13 TRBV30 few . CACTPGSTHEQYF TGTGCCTGTACACCAGGGAGTACCCACGAGCAGTACTTC
TRBJ2-3 15 TRBV7-6 few TRBD2 CASSSSGSTTDTQYF TGTGCCAGCAGCTCTAGCGGGAGTACGACAGATACGCAGTATTTT